These 18 T cell receptor beta chains came from one sample sequenced in a study of T cells in Graves' hyperthyroidism and ophthalmopathy. Amplification yielded TCR beta CDR3 regions, with RNA transcripts as the source. The TCR CDR3 was amplified in a first-round RT-PCR using the HTBI primer set. Via MiXCR, TCRdb re-called the multiplex PCR reads, giving one row per CDR3 protein. The sample shows about 580,000 distinct CDR3 sequences, approximately 44% of them seen only once. Input material: peripheral blood or thyroid tissue (not recorded which). The origin of the receptors is a woman in her late teens or twenties with Graves' hyperthyroidism.

About this clonotype itself: A junction end diverges from the germline sequence, so it may reflect a read error. V is TRBV7-3 and J is TRBJ2-5; D uncertain. Germline CDR1 SGHTA, CDR2 FQGTGA. The CDR3 has 11 amino acids. The CDR3 coding sequence is TGCGCCAGCAGCCACCCAGGGACCCAGTACTTC. Encoded protein: CASSHPGTQYF.

This chain connects TRBV7-9 to TRBJ2-1; 12 bases match TRBD2. This CDR3 comprises 14 residues. The germline CDR1 and CDR2 sequences are SEHNR and FQNEAQ (reference sequence). The V and J ends lost 1 base and 12 bases, in that order; junction bases with no gene match: 4. DNA of the CDR3: TGTGCCAGCAGCTTAGGTCTAGCGGGAGGGAGGCAGTTCTTC. It codes for CASSLGLAGGRQFF. Complete variable domain (other parts from reference TRBV7-9 and TRBJ2-1): DTGVSQNPRHKITKRGQNVTFRCDPISEHNRLYWYRQTLGQGPEFLTYFQNEAQLEKSRLLSDRFSAERPKGSFSTLEIQRTEQGDSAMYLCASSLGLAGGRQFFGPGTRLTVL.

V gene TRBV9 combines with J gene TRBJ2-5, with TRBD2 as a possible D gene (6 bases). This CDR3 has 15 amino acids. Trimming removed 4 bases from V and 1 base from J, with 14 bases in between. Germline assignment: CDR1 SGDLS and CDR2 YYNGEE. CDR3 nucleotide sequence: TGTGCCAGCAGCTTACTGCCGGGAGTCCAAGAGACCCAGTACTTC. Amino acids: CASSLLPGVQETQYF.

The V call is TRBV15, the J call TRBJ1-5; D call uncertain. The CDR3 runs to 16 residues. CDR1 is LNHNV, CDR2 YYDKDF, per germline (reference sequence). Trimming pared 4 bases from V and 0 bases from J, leaving 13 bases between. CDR3 sequence (DNA): TGTGCCACCAGCACCAGAGGCAGAGATAGCAATCAGCCCCAGCATTTT. Encoded protein: CATSTRGRDSNQPQHF.

This clonotype was recorded many times. The chain links TRBV4-1 to TRBJ2-7, with TRBD2 as a possible D gene (5 bases). The CDR3 has 14 residues. Germline lookup yields CDR1 MGHRA and CDR2 YSYEKL. Deletions cut 4 bases from V and 3 bases from J, with 13 bases between. This CDR3 is CASSREGARYEQYF. Written as DNA, the CDR3 is TGCGCCAGCAGCCGAGAGGGCGCCCGCTACGAGCAGTACTTC.

The chain joins TRBV7-2 to TRBJ2-5; a possible D gene is TRBD2 (5 bases). Per germline, CDR1 SGHTA and CDR2 FQGNSA. The V end was cut by 2 bases, the J end by 0 bases, with 7 bases between. The CDR3 is 14 amino acids. The CDR3 region is CASSLTGDQETQYF. In DNA form, the CDR3 reads TGTGCCAGCAGCTTAACCGGGGACCAAGAGACCCAGTACTTC.

This clonotype was detected once. The chain is built from TRBV2 and TRBJ1-5, with 8 bases that match TRBD1. After removal of 8 bases from V and 16 bases from J, the junction contained 7 bases not matched to a gene. CDR3 length equals 10 residues. In germline, CDR1 is SNHLY, CDR2 FYNNEI. The CDR3 protein is CASQGQVRHF. The CDR3 bases are TGTGCCAGCCAGGGACAGGTCCGTCATTTT.

This clonotype showed up many times. The V gene is TRBV9, the J gene TRBJ2-5; TRBD2 might be the D (5 bases). Germline assignment: CDR1 SGDLS and CDR2 YYNGEE. The CDR3 spans 15 residues. V lost 0 bases and J 4 bases, leaving 13 bases between the germline ends. CDR3 sequence (DNA): TGTGCCAGCAGCGTAGGTAGGCTAGCCTCAGAGACCCAGTACTTC. Translated: CASSVGRLASETQYF.

This clonotype came up a few times. The chain has TRBV5-6 and TRBJ2-7; 7 positions match TRBD2. This CDR3 region has 15 residues. CDR1 SGHDT and CDR2 YYEEEE come from the germline V gene. V was clipped by 5 bases and J by 2 bases; unmatched bases: 10. The CDR3 DNA sequence: TGTGCCAGCAGGAATACGGGGGGATCTCCCTACGAGCAGTACTTC. It encodes CASRNTGGSPYEQYF.

This clonotype was detected many times. The rearrangement links TRBV15 to TRBJ1-6; D gene ambiguous. V lost 0 bases to trimming and J lost 2 bases, with 5 bases between them. CDR1 is LNHNV, CDR2 YYDKDF, per germline (reference sequence). The CDR3 totals 15 residues. The chain's CDR3 is CATSREQPYNSPLHF. In DNA, the CDR3 is TGTGCCACCAGCAGAGAACAGCCCTATAATTCACCCCTCCACTTT.

The chain combines TRBV2 with TRBJ2-2; no reliable D call. The CDR3 sequence is 9 residues long. V was trimmed by 9 bases and J by 6 bases, leaving 2 bases between them. Germline CDR1 and CDR2: SNHLY and FYNNEI. The DNA of the CDR3 is TGTGCCAGATCCGGGGAGCTGTTTTTT. Its translation is CARSGELFF.

This clonotype came up a few times. The chain links TRBV14 to TRBJ2-1; D is unresolved. Deletions cut 5 bases from V and 8 bases from J, with 7 bases between. The CDR3 is 11 amino acids. Germline lookup yields CDR1 SGHDN and CDR2 FVKESK. This chain's CDR3 is CASSGWDEQFF. CDR3 sequence (DNA): TGTGCCAGCAGCGGGTGGGATGAGCAGTTCTTC.

The V and J genes are TRBV20-1 and TRBJ2-3; 7 bases agree with TRBD2. Germline V gene lookup returns CDR1 DFQATT and CDR2 SNEGSKA (reference sequence). The CDR3 contains 13 residues. Trimming cost V 2 bases and J 4 bases; bases outside gene matches: 3. The CDR3 spells CSARRDYADTQYF. Written as DNA, the CDR3 is TGCAGTGCTAGAAGGGACTACGCAGATACGCAGTATTTT.

In its sample, this clonotype was seen many times. The genes are TRBV6-5 and TRBJ2-7, with TRBD1 matching 9 bases. This CDR3 comprises 12 residues. The trim removed 7 bases at V and 6 bases at J, leaving 4 bases unmatched. The V gene's germline CDR1 is MNHEY and CDR2 SVGAGI. CDR3 region: CASTTGGGEQYF. CDR3 DNA sequence: TGTGCCAGCACCACAGGGGGCGGCGAGCAGTACTTC.

V usage is TRBV5-1 and J usage is TRBJ2-5; 7 nucleotides line up with TRBD1. With 3 bases clipped from V and 7 bases from J, the junction kept 6 bases outside the gene matches. The germline V gene has CDR1 SGHRS and CDR2 YFSETQ. The CDR3 runs 13 residues. The CDR3 spells CASSSSGTATQYF. CDR3 DNA: TGCGCCAGCAGCTCCTCCGGGACAGCGACCCAGTACTTC.

CDR3: CAISESTSRRDEQFF. The CDR3 DNA is TGTGCCATCAGTGAGTCTACTAGCAGGAGGGATGAGCAGTTCTTC. V usage is TRBV10-3 and J usage is TRBJ2-1, with TRBD2 as a possible D gene (6 bases). The CDR3 length is 15 residues. The V gene lost 0 bases and the J gene lost 8 bases, with 14 bases spanning the gap. Germline assignment: CDR1 ENHRY and CDR2 SYGVKD.

The chain uses TRBV10-3 and TRBJ2-4; D is perhaps TRBD1 (5 bases). Germline CDR1 reads ENHRY; CDR2 reads SYGVKD. The V gene lost 0 bases and the J gene lost 0 bases, with 15 bases spanning the gap. There are 18 residues in the CDR3. For the CDR3, the DNA is TGTGCCATCAGTGAGTCGAAACAAGGACATTTAGCCAAAAACATTCAGTACTTC. It specifies CAISESKQGHLAKNIQYF.

The chain employs TRBV15 and TRBJ1-2; D gene uncertain. The germline V gene has CDR1 LNHNV and CDR2 YYDKDF (reference sequence). The V end was cut by 3 bases, the J end by 7 bases, with 15 bases between. The CDR3 runs to 14 residues. The CDR3 coding sequence is TGTGCCACCAGCAGCCAAAAAGCGGAGCGTGGCTACACCTTC. Protein product: CATSSQKAERGYTF.